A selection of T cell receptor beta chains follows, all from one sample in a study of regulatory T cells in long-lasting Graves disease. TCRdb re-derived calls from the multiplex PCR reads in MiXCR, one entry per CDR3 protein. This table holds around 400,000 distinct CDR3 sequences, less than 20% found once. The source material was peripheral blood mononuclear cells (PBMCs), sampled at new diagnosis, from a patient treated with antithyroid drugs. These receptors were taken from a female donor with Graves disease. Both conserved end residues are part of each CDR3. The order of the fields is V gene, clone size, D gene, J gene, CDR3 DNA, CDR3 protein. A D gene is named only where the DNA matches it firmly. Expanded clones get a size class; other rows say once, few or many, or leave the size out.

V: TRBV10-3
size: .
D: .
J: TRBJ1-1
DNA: TGTGCCATCAGTGAAAATGCTGACACTGAAGCTTTCTTT
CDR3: CAISENADTEAFF

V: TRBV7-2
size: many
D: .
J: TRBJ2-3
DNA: TGTGCCAGCAGCCTAGTGGAGGATGCAGATACGCAGTATTTT
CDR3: CASSLVEDADTQYF

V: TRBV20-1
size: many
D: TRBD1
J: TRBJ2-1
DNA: TGCAGTGCTACCCTGACAGGGGCTAAATCCTACAATGAGCAGTTCTTC
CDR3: CSATLTGAKSYNEQFF

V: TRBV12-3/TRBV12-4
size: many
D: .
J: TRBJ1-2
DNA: TGTGCCAGCAGTTTAAGCGACAGGAATTCCTATGGCTACACCTTC
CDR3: CASSLSDRNSYGYTF

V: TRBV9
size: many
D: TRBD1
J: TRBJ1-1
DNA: TGTGCCAGCAACAGACAGGGGGAGACTGAAGCTTTCTTT
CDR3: CASNRQGETEAFF

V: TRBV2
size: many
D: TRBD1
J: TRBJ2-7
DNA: TGTGCCAGCAGCGGTCCTCCGGGACAGTTGGATCATGAGCAGTACTTC
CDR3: CASSGPPGQLDHEQYF

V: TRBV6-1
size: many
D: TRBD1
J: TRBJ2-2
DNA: TGTGCCAGCAGGGAGGGACAGGCTAACACCGGGGAGCTGTTTTTT
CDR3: CASREGQANTGELFF

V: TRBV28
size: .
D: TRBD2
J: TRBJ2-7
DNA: TGTGCCAGCAGTCCACCACTAGCGGGAGGTGTCTACGAGCAGTACTTC
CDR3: CASSPPLAGGVYEQYF

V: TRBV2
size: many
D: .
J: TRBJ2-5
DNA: TGTGCCAGCAGTGAAGAAGGTCTAGCAGCAGAGACCCAGTACTTC
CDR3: CASSEEGLAAETQYF

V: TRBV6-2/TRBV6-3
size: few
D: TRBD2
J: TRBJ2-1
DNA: TGTGCCAGCAGTTACGGGACTAGCGTAGAGAATGAGCAGTTCTTC
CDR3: CASSYGTSVENEQFF

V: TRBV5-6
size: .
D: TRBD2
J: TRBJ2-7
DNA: TGTGCCAGCAGCCTTATTATCCCCGGGACTAGCGTATCACTTGTGTCCTACGAGCAGTACTTC
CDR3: CASSLIIPGTSVSLVSYEQYF

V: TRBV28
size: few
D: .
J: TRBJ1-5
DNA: TGTGCCAGCAGTTCGGCAGAAAGCGTTCAGCCCCAGCATTTT
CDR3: CASSSAESVQPQHF

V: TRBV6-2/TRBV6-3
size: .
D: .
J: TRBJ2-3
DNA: TGTGCCAGCAGTCCTAGGTATACGCAGTATTTT
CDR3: CASSPRYTQYF

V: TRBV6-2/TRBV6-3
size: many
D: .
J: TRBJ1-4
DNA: TGTGCCAGCAGTTACCGGATACCGCGGGACTCCTCTGAAAATCTGTTTTTT
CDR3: CASSYRIPRDSSENLFF

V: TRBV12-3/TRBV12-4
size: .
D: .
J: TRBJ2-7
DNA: TGTGCCAGCAGTTTCGGGGCTTTGTACTTC
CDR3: CASSFGALYF

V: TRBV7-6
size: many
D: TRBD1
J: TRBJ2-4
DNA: TGTGCCAGCAGCGCCGGGACAGGGGGATCCTTAGCCAAAAACATTCAGTACTTC
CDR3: CASSAGTGGSLAKNIQYF

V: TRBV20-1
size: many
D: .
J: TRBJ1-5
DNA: TGCAGTGCTAGAGAAGTATTGGACCAGCCCCAGCATTTT
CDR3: CSAREVLDQPQHF

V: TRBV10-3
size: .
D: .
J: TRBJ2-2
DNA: TGTGCCATCAGTGAGAATAGCGAGACCTACACCGGGGAGCTGTTTTTT
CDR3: CAISENSETYTGELFF

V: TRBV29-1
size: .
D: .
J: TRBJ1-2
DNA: TGCAGCGTCAAAGCCAAAACAGGGTACTATGGCTACACCTTC
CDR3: CSVKAKTGYYGYTF

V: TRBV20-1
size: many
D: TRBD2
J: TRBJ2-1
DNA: TGCAGTGCTAGGCCAGCGGGGGGGAATCAGGATGGGCAGTTCTTC
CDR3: CSARPAGGNQDGQFF

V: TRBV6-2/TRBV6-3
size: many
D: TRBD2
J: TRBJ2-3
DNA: TGTGCCAGCAGTTACGGATGGCGGGAGACCGCAGATACGCAGTATTTT
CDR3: CASSYGWRETADTQYF

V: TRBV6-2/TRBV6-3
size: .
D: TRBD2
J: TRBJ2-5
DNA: TGTGCCAGCAGTTACTCGATGACCGGACTAGAGACGGAGACCCAGTACTTC
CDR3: CASSYSMTGLETETQYF

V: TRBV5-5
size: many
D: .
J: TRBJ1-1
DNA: TGTGCCAGCAGCCTAGAGGACACTATCTTT
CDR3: CASSLEDTIF

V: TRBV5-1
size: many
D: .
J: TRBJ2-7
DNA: TGCGCCAGCAGCTTGGGACCGGACAGCTACGAGCAGTACTTC
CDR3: CASSLGPDSYEQYF

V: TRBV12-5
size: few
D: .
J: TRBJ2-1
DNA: TGTGCTAGCGAAAGGTCCTACAATGAGCAGTTCTTC
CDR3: CASERSYNEQFF

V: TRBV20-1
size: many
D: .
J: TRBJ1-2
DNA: TGCAGTGCTAGAGACAACTATGGCTACACCTTC
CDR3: CSARDNYGYTF

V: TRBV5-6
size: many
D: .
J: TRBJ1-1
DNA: TGTGCCAGCAGCAATTCTGGGACGAACACTGAAGCTTTCTTT
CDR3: CASSNSGTNTEAFF

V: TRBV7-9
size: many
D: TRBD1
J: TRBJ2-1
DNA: TGTGCCAGCAGCCTTCGGACAGGTGGCTACAATGAGCAGTTCTTC
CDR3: CASSLRTGGYNEQFF

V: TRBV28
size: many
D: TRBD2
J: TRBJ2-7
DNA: TGTGCCAGCAGAGGGACTAGCGGAGGGGTCGGCGAGCAGTACTTC
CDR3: CASRGTSGGVGEQYF

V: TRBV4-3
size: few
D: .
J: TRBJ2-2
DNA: TGCGCCAGCAGCCAGGAGATGGGACCTACCCCTAGCACCGGGGAGCTGTTTTTT
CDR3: CASSQEMGPTPSTGELFF

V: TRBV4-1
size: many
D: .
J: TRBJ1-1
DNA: TGCGCCAGCAGCACTGATTGGGGACTCCCGGAGAACACTGAAGCTTTCTTT
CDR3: CASSTDWGLPENTEAFF

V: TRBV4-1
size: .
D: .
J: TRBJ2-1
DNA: TGCGCCAGCAGCCAAGTTGCAAATGAGCAGTTCTTC
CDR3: CASSQVANEQFF

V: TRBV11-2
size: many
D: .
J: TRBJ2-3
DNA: TGTGCCAGCAGCATTAGCGCAGATACGCAGTATTTT
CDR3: CASSISADTQYF

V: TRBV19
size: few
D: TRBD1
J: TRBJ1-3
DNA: TGTGCCCGTAGAACACAGGGGCCAACAGGAAACACCATATATTTT
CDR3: CARRTQGPTGNTIYF

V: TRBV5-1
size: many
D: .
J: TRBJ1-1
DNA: TGCGCCAGCAGCTTAGTCAGAGAGACTACTGAAGCTTTCTTT
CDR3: CASSLVRETTEAFF

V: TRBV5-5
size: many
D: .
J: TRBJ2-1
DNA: TGTGCCAGCAGCTTGATATTATCGAATGAGCAGTTCTTC
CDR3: CASSLILSNEQFF

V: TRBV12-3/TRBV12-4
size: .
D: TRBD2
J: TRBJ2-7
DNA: TGTGCCAGCAGTTCTAATCCTAGCGGGAGGCCGGGGTCCTACGAGCAGTACTTC
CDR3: CASSSNPSGRPGSYEQYF

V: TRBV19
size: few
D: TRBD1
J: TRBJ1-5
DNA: TGTGCCAGTAGTATCACTGGACAGGGTGGTCGTCAGCCCCAGCATTTT
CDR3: CASSITGQGGRQPQHF

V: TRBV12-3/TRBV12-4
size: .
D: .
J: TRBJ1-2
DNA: TGTGCCAGCAGTTTAGGGTCGGAGACTAACTATGGCTACACCTTC
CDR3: CASSLGSETNYGYTF

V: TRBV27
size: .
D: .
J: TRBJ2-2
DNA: TGTGCCAGCAACTCTGCGGCGGCTTGGAACACCGGGGAGCTGTTTTTT
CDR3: CASNSAAAWNTGELFF

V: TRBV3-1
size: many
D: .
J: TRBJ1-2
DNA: TGTGCCAGCAGCCAAGAAGGTCAGGGAAACTATGGCTACACCTTC
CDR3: CASSQEGQGNYGYTF

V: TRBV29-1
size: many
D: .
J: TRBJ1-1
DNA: TGCAGCGTTGAGGGGGGCGGCTTTGTTGACACTGAAGCTTTCTTT
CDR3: CSVEGGGFVDTEAFF

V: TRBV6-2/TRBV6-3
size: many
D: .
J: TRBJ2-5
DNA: TGTGCCAGCAGTACCGTCGCTCCAGCGAACGATCTGGACGGCCAAGAGACCCAGTACTTC
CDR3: CASSTVAPANDLDGQETQYF

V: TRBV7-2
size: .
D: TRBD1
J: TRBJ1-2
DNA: TGTGCCAGCAGCGCCGTCTGGGGGGACAGGGGTAGCTACACCTTC
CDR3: CASSAVWGDRGSYTF

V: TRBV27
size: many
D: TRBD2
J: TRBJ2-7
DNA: TGTGCCAGCAAACTAGCGGGGACCTACGAGCAGTACTTC
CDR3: CASKLAGTYEQYF

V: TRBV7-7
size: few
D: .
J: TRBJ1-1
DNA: TGTGCCAGCAGCTTTAGTAAGAACACTGAAGCTTTCTTT
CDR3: CASSFSKNTEAFF

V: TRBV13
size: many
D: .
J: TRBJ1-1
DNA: TGTGCCAGCAGCCCCTCAGGACCCTTTCAAGCTTTCTTT
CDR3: CASSPSGPFQAFF

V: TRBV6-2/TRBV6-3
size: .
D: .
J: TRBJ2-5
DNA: TGTGCCAGCAGTTACGGTTTTGGAGGGGTGGCGTCGACCCAGTACTTC
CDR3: CASSYGFGGVASTQYF

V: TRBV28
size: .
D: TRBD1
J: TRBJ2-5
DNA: TGTGCCAGCAGGCCCGACACCGGGACAGAAATTCAAGAGACCCAGTACTTC
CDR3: CASRPDTGTEIQETQYF

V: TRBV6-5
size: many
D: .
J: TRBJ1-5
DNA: TGTGCCAGCAGTTACGATTTGACGGCCCAGCATTTT
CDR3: CASSYDLTAQHF

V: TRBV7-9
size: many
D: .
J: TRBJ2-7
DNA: TGTGCCAGCAGCCACCAGCGGACGAGCTCCTACGAGCAGTACTTC
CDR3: CASSHQRTSSYEQYF

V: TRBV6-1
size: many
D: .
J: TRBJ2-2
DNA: TGCGCCAGCAAAAAAAACACCGGGGAGCTGTTTTTT
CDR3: CASKKNTGELFF

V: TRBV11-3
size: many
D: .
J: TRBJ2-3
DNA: TGTGCCAGCAGCCCCCGTGGCGGGGGCGGCACAGATACGCAGTATTTT
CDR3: CASSPRGGGGTDTQYF

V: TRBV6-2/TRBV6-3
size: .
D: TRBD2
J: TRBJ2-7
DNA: TGTGCCAGCAACCCTAGCGGGAGGACAACCTACGAGCAGTACTTC
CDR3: CASNPSGRTTYEQYF